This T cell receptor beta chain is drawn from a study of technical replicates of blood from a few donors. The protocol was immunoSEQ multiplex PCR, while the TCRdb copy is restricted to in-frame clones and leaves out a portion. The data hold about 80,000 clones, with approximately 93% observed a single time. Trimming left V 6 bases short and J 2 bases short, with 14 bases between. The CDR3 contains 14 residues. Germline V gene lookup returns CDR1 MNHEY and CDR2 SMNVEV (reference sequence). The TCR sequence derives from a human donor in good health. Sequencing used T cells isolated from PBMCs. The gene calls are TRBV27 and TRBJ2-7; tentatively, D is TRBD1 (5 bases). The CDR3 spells CASSLWGRPYEQYF. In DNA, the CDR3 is TGTGCCAGCAGCCTATGGGGCAGACCCTACGAGCAGTACTTC.